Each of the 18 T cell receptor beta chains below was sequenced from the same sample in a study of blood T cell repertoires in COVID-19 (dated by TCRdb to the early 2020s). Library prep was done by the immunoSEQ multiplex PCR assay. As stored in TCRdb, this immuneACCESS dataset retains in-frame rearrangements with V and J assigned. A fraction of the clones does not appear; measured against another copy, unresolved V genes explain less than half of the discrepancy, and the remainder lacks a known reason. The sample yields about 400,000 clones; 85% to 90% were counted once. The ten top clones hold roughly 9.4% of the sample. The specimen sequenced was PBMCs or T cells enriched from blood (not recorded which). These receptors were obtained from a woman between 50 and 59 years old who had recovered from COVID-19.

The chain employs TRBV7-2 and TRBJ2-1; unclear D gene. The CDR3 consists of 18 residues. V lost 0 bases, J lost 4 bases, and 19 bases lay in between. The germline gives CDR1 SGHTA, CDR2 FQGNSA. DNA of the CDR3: TGTGCCAGCAGCTTAGCTGGCAGCCAATACACTACATACAATGAGCAGTTCTTC. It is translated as CASSLAGSQYTTYNEQFF.

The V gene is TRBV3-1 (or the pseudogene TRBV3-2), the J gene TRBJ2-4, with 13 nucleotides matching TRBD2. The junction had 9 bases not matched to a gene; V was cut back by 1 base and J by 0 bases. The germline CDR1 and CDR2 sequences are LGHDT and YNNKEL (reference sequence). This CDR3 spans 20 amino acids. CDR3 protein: CASSQVRGLAGRLAKNIQYF. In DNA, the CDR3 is TGTGCCAGCAGCCAAGTTCGGGGACTAGCGGGAAGACTAGCCAAAAACATTCAGTACTTC.

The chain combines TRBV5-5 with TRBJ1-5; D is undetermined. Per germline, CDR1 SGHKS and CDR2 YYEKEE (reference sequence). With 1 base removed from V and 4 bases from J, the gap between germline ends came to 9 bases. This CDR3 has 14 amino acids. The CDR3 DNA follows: TGTGCCAGCAGCTTGATACAGACAAATCAGCCCCAGCATTTT. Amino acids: CASSLIQTNQPQHF. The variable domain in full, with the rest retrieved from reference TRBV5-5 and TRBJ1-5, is DAGVTQSPTHLIKTRGQQVTLRCSPISGHKSVSWYQQVLGQGPQFIFQYYEKEERGRGNFPDRFSARQFPNYSSELNVNALLLGDSALYLCASSLIQTNQPQHFGDGTRLSIL.

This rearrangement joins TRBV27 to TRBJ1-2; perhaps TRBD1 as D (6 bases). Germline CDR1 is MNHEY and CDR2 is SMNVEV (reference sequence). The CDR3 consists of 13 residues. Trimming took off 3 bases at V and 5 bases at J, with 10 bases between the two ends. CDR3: CASSFRGNYGYTF. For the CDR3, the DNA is TGTGCCAGCAGTTTCAGGGGTAATTATGGCTACACCTTC.

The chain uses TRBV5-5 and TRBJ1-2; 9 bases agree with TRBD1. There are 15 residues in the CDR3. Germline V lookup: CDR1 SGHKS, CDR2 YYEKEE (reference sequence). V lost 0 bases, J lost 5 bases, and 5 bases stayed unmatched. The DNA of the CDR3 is TGTGCCAGCAGCTTGGAACCGGGACAGGGTTATGGCTACACCTTC. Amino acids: CASSLEPGQGYGYTF.

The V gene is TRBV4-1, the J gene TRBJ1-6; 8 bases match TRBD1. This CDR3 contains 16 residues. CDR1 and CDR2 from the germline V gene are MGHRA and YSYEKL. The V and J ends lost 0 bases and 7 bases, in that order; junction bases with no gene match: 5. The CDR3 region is CASSQDRTGGNSPLHF. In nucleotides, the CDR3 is TGCGCCAGCAGCCAAGATAGAACAGGGGGAAATTCACCCCTCCACTTT.

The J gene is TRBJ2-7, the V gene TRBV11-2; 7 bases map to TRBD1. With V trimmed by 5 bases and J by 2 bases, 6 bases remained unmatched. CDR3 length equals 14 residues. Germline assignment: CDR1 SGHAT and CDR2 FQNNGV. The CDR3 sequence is CASSPRDRPYEQYF. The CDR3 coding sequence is TGTGCCAGCAGCCCGAGGGACAGACCCTACGAGCAGTACTTC.

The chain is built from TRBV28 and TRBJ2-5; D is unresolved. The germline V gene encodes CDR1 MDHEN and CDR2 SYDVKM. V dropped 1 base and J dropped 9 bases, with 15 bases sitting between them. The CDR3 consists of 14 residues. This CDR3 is CASSLYEVAWAQYF. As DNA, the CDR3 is TGTGCCAGCAGTTTATATGAGGTGGCCTGGGCCCAGTACTTC.

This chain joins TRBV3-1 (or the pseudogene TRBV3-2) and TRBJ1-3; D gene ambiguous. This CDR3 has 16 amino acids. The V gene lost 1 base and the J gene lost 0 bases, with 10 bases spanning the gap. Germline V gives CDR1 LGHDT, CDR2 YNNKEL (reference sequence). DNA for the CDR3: TGTGCCAGCAGCCAAGCCCCGGGGAGCTCTGGAAACACCATATATTTT. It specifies CASSQAPGSSGNTIYF.

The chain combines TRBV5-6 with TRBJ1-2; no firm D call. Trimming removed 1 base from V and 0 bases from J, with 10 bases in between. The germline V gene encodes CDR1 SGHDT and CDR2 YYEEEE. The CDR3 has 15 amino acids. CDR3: CASSLWARPNYGYTF. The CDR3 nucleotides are TGTGCCAGCAGCTTGTGGGCCCGACCTAACTATGGCTACACCTTC.

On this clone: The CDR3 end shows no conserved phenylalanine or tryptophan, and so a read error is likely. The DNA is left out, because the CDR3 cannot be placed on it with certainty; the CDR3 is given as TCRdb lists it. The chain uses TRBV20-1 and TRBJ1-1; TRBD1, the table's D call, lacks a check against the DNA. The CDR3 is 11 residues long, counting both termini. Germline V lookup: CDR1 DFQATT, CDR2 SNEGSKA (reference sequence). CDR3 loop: CSARSGPLFLK.

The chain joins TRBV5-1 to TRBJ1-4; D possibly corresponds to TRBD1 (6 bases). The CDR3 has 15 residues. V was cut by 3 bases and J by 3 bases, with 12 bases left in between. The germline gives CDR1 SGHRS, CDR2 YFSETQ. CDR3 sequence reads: CASSSSGAANEKLFF. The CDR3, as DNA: TGCGCCAGCAGCTCCTCAGGGGCGGCTAATGAAAAACTGTTTTTT.

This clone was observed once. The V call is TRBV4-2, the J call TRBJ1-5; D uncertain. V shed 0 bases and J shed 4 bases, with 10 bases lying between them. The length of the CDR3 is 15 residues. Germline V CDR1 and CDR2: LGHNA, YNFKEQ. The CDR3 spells CASSQDLPGNQPQHF. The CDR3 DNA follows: TGTGCCAGCAGCCAAGATCTACCCGGGAATCAGCCCCAGCATTTT.

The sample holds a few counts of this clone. This chain's CDR3 is CASSSVNTEAFF. The DNA for the CDR3 is TGTGCCAGCAGTTCGGTGAACACTGAAGCTTTCTTT. The chain joins TRBV27 to TRBJ1-1; D is unresolved. The germline V gene encodes CDR1 MNHEY and CDR2 SMNVEV (reference sequence). CDR3 size: 12 residues. The V and J ends lost 4 bases and 0 bases respectively, with 3 bases between them.

In DNA, the CDR3 is TGCGCCAGCAGGGGACTAGCGGGGAACGGGGAGCTGTTTTTT. It encodes CASRGLAGNGELFF. The rearrangement links TRBV10-2 to TRBJ2-2; TRBD2 matches 13 bases. This CDR3 comprises 14 residues. Trimming removed 6 bases from V and 7 bases from J; junction bases left unmatched: 2. Germline V gene lookup returns CDR1 WSHSY and CDR2 SAAADI.

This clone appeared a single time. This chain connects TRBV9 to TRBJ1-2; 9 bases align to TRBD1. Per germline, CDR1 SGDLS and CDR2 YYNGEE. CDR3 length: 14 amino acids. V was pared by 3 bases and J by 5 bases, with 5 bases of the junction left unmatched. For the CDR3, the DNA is TGTGCCAGCAGCGGAAGGACAGGGGAGTATGGCTACACCTTC. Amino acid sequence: CASSGRTGEYGYTF.

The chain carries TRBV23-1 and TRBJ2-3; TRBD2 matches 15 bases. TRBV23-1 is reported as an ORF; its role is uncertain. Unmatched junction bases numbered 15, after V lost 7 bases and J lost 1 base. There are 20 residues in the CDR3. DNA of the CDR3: TGCGCCAGCAATCATGGACTAGCGGGGGGGATGCACCCCCGCACAGATACGCAGTATTTT. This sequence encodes CASNHGLAGGMHPRTDTQYF.

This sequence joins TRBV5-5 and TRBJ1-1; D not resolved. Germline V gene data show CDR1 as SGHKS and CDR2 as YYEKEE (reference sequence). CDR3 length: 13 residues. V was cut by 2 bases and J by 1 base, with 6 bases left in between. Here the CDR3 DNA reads TGTGCCAGCAGCTTATACAAGAACACTGAAGCTTTCTTT. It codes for CASSLYKNTEAFF.